Shown below are 21 T cell receptor beta chains from a single sample sequenced in a study of T cell responses to AZD1222 COVID-19 vaccine. TCRdb's copy holds only in-frame clones and misses some; the assay was immunoSEQ multiplex PCR. The sample holds roughly 120,000 clones, around 83% seen once. The sequenced sample was peripheral blood, obtained 28 days after the second AZD1222 dose. These receptors were obtained from an adult who received the AZD1222 COVID-19 vaccine.

J is TRBJ1-5 and V is TRBV20-1; D is possibly TRBD1 (5 bases). CDR3 size: 14 residues. The V gene's germline CDR1 is DFQATT and CDR2 SNEGSKA (reference sequence). V was trimmed by 3 bases and J by 0 bases, leaving 9 bases between them. This CDR3 is CSASTGDSNQPQHF. CDR3 nucleotide sequence: TGCAGTGCTAGTACAGGAGATAGCAATCAGCCCCAGCATTTT.

The gene calls are TRBV9 and TRBJ2-6; 8 bases are shared with TRBD1. V trimming: 4 bases; J trimming: 4 bases; junction bases outside the gene matches: 13. The CDR3 sequence is 18 residues long. The V gene's germline CDR1 is SGDLS and CDR2 YYNGEE. The CDR3 protein is CASSPRQGTFSGANVLTF. The CDR3 bases are TGTGCCAGCAGCCCCCGACAGGGGACGTTTTCCGGGGCCAACGTCCTGACTTTC.

The chain has TRBV6-1 and TRBJ2-7, with D possibly being TRBD1 (6 bases). Germline-derived CDR1 and CDR2 are MNHNS and SASEGT. The V end was cut by 3 bases, the J end by 9 bases, with 21 bases between. This CDR3 comprises 15 residues. The DNA of the CDR3 is TGTGCCAGCAGTGATACCGGGACATCCGCCGACCGGCAGTACTTC. This encodes CASSDTGTSADRQYF.

The rearrangement joins TRBV5-4 to TRBJ2-5; no definite D call. This CDR3 has 14 residues. CDR1 and CDR2 (germline): SGHNT, YYREEE (reference sequence). Deletions cut 0 bases from V and 1 base from J, with 7 bases between. DNA of the CDR3: TGTGCCAGCAGCTTGGACCCGTCCCAAGAGACCCAGTACTTC. Protein sequence: CASSLDPSQETQYF.

The chain is built from TRBV19 and TRBJ1-5; the D is unclear. The CDR3 spans 15 residues. The V end was cut by 6 bases, the J end by 1 base, with 13 bases between. Germline V gene lookup returns CDR1 LNHDA and CDR2 SQIVND (reference sequence). Written as DNA, the CDR3 is TGTGCCAGTAGCCTCCAGAGACAAAGCAATCAGCCCCAGCATTTT. It is translated as CASSLQRQSNQPQHF.

The rearrangement links TRBV9 to TRBJ2-2; maybe TRBD1 (6 bases). The V and J ends lost 3 bases and 4 bases respectively, with 16 bases between them. Germline V gene sequence: CDR1 SGDLS, CDR2 YYNGEE. CDR3 length equals 16 residues. CDR3 amino acids: CASSESWGRATGELFF. For the CDR3, the DNA is TGTGCCAGCAGCGAGTCTTGGGGGCGGGCCACCGGGGAGCTGTTTTTT.

The chain combines TRBV7-3 with TRBJ2-3; D is unclear. Trimming shortened V by 3 bases and J by 6 bases, and 13 bases separated the two germline ends. The CDR3 spans 14 residues. From germline, CDR1 is SGHTA and CDR2 FQGTGA. CDR3 DNA: TGTGCCAGCAGCTTTGCACTACTCGGGGATACGCAGTATTTT. This gives the protein CASSFALLGDTQYF. Variable domain in full (rest from reference TRBV7-3 and TRBJ2-3): GAGVSQTPSNKVTEKGKYVELRCDPISGHTALYWYRQSLGQGPEFLIYFQGTGAADDSGLPNDRFFAVRPEGSVSTLKIQRTERGDSAVYLCASSFALLGDTQYFGPGTRLTVL.

V is TRBV5-1 and J is TRBJ2-3, with 9 bases identical to TRBD1. This CDR3 has 14 amino acids. Trimming at V came to 0 bases and at J to 8 bases, leaving 4 bases not matched to a gene. Germline CDR1 is SGHRS and CDR2 is YFSETQ. In DNA form, the CDR3 reads TGCGCCAGCAGCTTGGACGACAGGGGGGTTACGCAGTATTTT. Its translation is CASSLDDRGVTQYF.

This chain uses TRBV7-8 with TRBJ2-2; 14 bases fit TRBD2. V shed 1 base and J 4 bases; nucleotides not matched to a gene: 5. The germline V gene encodes CDR1 SGHVS and CDR2 FQNEAQ. This CDR3 has 18 amino acids. The CDR3 spells CASSLDGTSGGRTGELFF. The CDR3 DNA reads as TGTGCCAGCAGCTTAGACGGGACTAGCGGGGGCCGCACCGGGGAGCTGTTTTTT.

The chain employs TRBV5-4 and TRBJ2-3; no clear D gene. This CDR3 is 14 amino acids long. Per the germline V gene, CDR1 is SGHNT and CDR2 is YYREEE (reference sequence). Trimming took 4 bases from V and 4 from J, leaving 13 bases between them. As DNA, the CDR3 is TGTGCCAGCAGCCGCCAGACGGCCTCAGATACGCAGTATTTT. This translates into CASSRQTASDTQYF.

This sequence joins TRBV28 and TRBJ2-5, with D possibly TRBD1 on 5 matching bases. V was trimmed by 5 bases and J by 0 bases, leaving 16 bases between them. CDR3 size: 16 residues. The germline CDR1 and CDR2 sequences are MDHEN and SYDVKM. This chain's CDR3 is CASSTRPSTDQETQYF. In nucleotides, the CDR3 is TGTGCCAGCAGTACCCGACCTTCGACAGACCAAGAGACCCAGTACTTC.

CDR3 sequence: CAWRRDREGTEAFF. In DNA form, the CDR3 reads TGTGCCTGGAGGAGGGACAGGGAGGGCACTGAAGCTTTCTTT. The rearrangement joins TRBV30 to TRBJ1-1; 9 bases are shared with TRBD1. The V gene's germline CDR1 is GTSNPN and CDR2 SVGIG (reference sequence). There are 14 residues in the CDR3. V shed 3 bases, J shed 4 bases, and the junction held 6 bases outside the gene matches.

The chain recombines TRBV10-3 with TRBJ1-1; D is unresolved. Looked up from germline, CDR1 is ENHRY and CDR2 is SYGVKD. Trimming left V 0 bases short and J 3 bases short, with 14 bases between. The CDR3 spans 16 residues. This CDR3 reads CAISESDMRAHTEAFF. The CDR3 coding sequence is TGTGCCATCAGTGAGTCGGATATGAGGGCGCACACTGAAGCTTTCTTT.

The V gene is TRBV6-5, the J gene TRBJ2-5; D unclear. The CDR3 spans 13 residues. CDR1 and CDR2 from the germline V gene are MNHEY and SVGAGI. V was pared by 2 bases and J by 1 base, with 5 bases between. CDR3 DNA sequence: TGTGCCAGCAGTTACAAGAGCCAAGAGACCCAGTACTTC. Translation gives CASSYKSQETQYF.

This clone has a single count. DNA for the CDR3: TGTGCCAGCAGCTCCGGGGTAGGGGACGGCGCTGGAAACACCATATATTTT. It is translated as CASSSGVGDGAGNTIYF. The chain couples TRBV7-9 to TRBJ1-3; TRBD1 is a possible D gene (5 bases). Germline CDR1 reads SEHNR; CDR2 reads FQNEAQ (reference sequence). The CDR3 is 17 residues long. V gave up 4 bases and J gave up 2 bases, with 18 bases separating them.

This sequence joins TRBV6-1 and TRBJ2-7; D ambiguous. Germline V gene data show CDR1 as MNHNS and CDR2 as SASEGT. The CDR3 spans 14 residues. Trimming pared 2 bases from V and 2 bases from J, leaving 10 bases between. The DNA of the CDR3 is TGTGCCAGCAGTGAATTTGAGCCCCCCTACGAGCAGTACTTC. Translating gives CASSEFEPPYEQYF.

The chain uses TRBV7-2 and TRBJ1-2; 9 bases match TRBD1. The CDR3 is 15 amino acids. V lost 5 bases to trimming and J lost 4 bases; unmatched junction nucleotides: 8. CDR1 and CDR2 from the germline V gene are SGHTA and FQGNSA. This CDR3 is CASSPSGDRAYGYTF. CDR3 sequence (DNA): TGTGCCAGCAGCCCCAGCGGGGACAGGGCCTATGGCTACACCTTC.

The chain combines TRBV7-9 with TRBJ1-1, with a possible D match to TRBD1 (6 bases). The CDR3 sequence is 14 residues long. Germline V gene sequence: CDR1 SEHNR, CDR2 FQNEAQ (reference sequence). The ends were cut back, 1 base at V and 4 bases at J, with 10 bases in the middle. The CDR3 here is CASSLEGGFTEAFF. The DNA for the CDR3 is TGTGCCAGCAGCTTAGAAGGGGGATTCACTGAAGCTTTCTTT.

This clone showed up just a few times. This chain connects TRBV9 to TRBJ2-7; 7 bases are shared with TRBD1. J gave up 5 bases and V 4 bases, and 6 bases lay outside the gene matches. Germline V gene data show CDR1 as SGDLS and CDR2 as YYNGEE. The CDR3 contains 13 residues. The CDR3 DNA reads TGTGCCAGCAGCCTCGGGGACAGTAACGAGCAGTACTTC. Its protein is CASSLGDSNEQYF.

J is TRBJ1-1 and V is TRBV18; 7 nucleotides agree with TRBD1. The CDR3 is made up of 13 amino acids. Germline V gene data show CDR1 as KGHSH and CDR2 as LQKENI. Trimming took 3 bases from V and 3 from J; bases not matched to a gene: 1. CDR3 bases: TGTGCCAGCTCACCCGGACAGGACACTGAAGCTTTCTTT. Its translation: CASSPGQDTEAFF.

This clone has more than one count but fewer than ten. This chain connects TRBV5-4 to TRBJ1-2; unclear D gene. CDR1 is SGHNT and CDR2 is YYREEE in the germline V gene (reference sequence). Trimming left V 4 bases short and J 5 bases short, with 12 bases between. This CDR3 is built from 13 residues. The CDR3 spells CASSETLGYGYTF. DNA for the CDR3: TGTGCCAGCAGCGAAACACTCGGTTATGGCTACACCTTC.